These 26 T cell receptor beta chains were sequenced from one sample in a study of T cell responses to AZD1222 COVID-19 vaccine. Libraries were prepared by immunoSEQ multiplex PCR; TCRdb keeps only in-frame clonotypes and omits some of them. The data contain around 110,000 clones, less than 90% of them singletons. Sequencing was performed on peripheral blood, taken on day 0 of AZD1222 vaccination. The receptors stem from an adult in good health.

The chain is built from TRBV7-9 and TRBJ1-6; no firm D call. Trimming shortened V by 1 base and J by 7 bases, and 11 bases separated the two germline ends. The CDR3 length is 15 residues. Germline loops: CDR1 SEHNR, CDR2 FQNEAQ (reference sequence). The CDR3 bases are TGTGCCAGCAGCTTAGATCTGGGAGGGAATTCACCCCTCCACTTT. This gives the protein CASSLDLGGNSPLHF. Complete variable domain (other parts from reference TRBV7-9 and TRBJ1-6): DTGVSQNPRHKITKRGQNVTFRCDPISEHNRLYWYRQTLGQGPEFLTYFQNEAQLEKSRLLSDRFSAERPKGSFSTLEIQRTEQGDSAMYLCASSLDLGGNSPLHFGNGTRLTVT.

This chain uses TRBV7-2 with TRBJ2-7; TRBD2 agrees at 8 bases. V shed 5 bases, J shed 3 bases, and the junction held 9 bases outside the gene matches. The CDR3 runs to 15 residues. Germline V CDR1 and CDR2: SGHTA, FQGNSA. The CDR3 DNA is TGTGCCAGCAGCGGCGGGGGGCAGGCCCTCTACGAGCAGTACTTC. It codes for CASSGGGQALYEQYF.

The J gene is TRBJ1-3, the V gene TRBV3-1 (or the pseudogene TRBV3-2); D gene unclear. Germline CDR1 LGHDT, CDR2 YNNKEL (reference sequence). Trimming stripped 4 bases from V and 3 bases from J, with 16 bases between. The CDR3 is 16 amino acids. The CDR3 DNA reads TGTGCCAGCAGCCTGGACGGCGGAACGATTGGAAACACCATATATTTT. Encoded protein: CASSLDGGTIGNTIYF.

The chain combines TRBV7-2 with TRBJ2-1; D is perhaps TRBD1 (6 bases). Trimming removed 1 base at V and 7 bases at J, with 11 bases between. Germline CDR1 reads SGHTA; CDR2 reads FQGNSA. CDR3 length: 14 residues. DNA of the CDR3: TGTGCCAGCAGCTTAGGACCCGGGACAAATGAGCAGTTCTTC. Translating it yields CASSLGPGTNEQFF.

This chain joins TRBV19 and TRBJ2-7; 12 bases fit TRBD1. The CDR3 consists of 16 residues. The germline gives CDR1 LNHDA, CDR2 SQIVND (reference sequence). The V gene end was trimmed by 4 bases and the J gene end by 2 bases; junction bases not matched to a gene: 6. Here the CDR3 DNA reads TGTGCCAGTAGTACCCTGGGACAGGGGGCCCCCTACGAGCAGTACTTC. Encoded protein: CASSTLGQGAPYEQYF.

This rearrangement joins TRBV27 to TRBJ2-2; weak D call: TRBD1 (6 bases). Trimming took off 2 bases at V and 4 bases at J, with 8 bases between the two ends. Germline CDR1 reads MNHEY; CDR2 reads SMNVEV (reference sequence). The length of the CDR3 is 14 residues. In DNA form, the CDR3 reads TGTGCCAGCAGTTTAGGGGACACCACCGGGGAGCTGTTTTTT. Protein sequence: CASSLGDTTGELFF.

The chain is built from TRBV11-2 and TRBJ2-4; D perhaps matches TRBD1 (6 bases). CDR1 and CDR2 (germline): SGHAT, FQNNGV. Trimming removed 7 bases at V and 7 bases at J, with 11 bases between. The CDR3 sequence is 12 residues long. Written as DNA, the CDR3 is TGTGCCAGCAATCAGGACAGTAACATTCAGTACTTC. Its translation: CASNQDSNIQYF.

The genes are TRBV15 and TRBJ2-7, with TRBD2 identical over 9 bases. After removal of 5 bases from V and 9 bases from J, the junction contained 14 bases not matched to a gene. The CDR3 length is 15 residues. Looked up from germline, CDR1 is LNHNV and CDR2 is YYDKDF (reference sequence). The CDR3 loop reads CATSGGSGGYMGQYF. CDR3 DNA: TGTGCCACCAGCGGGGGAAGCGGGGGGTACATGGGGCAGTACTTC.

The gene calls are TRBV4-2 and TRBJ2-7; 7 nucleotides line up with TRBD1. Per the germline V gene, CDR1 is LGHNA and CDR2 is YNFKEQ. Trimming cost V 0 bases and J 5 bases; bases outside gene matches: 7. This CDR3 has 15 residues. The CDR3 spells CASSQETGDPNEQYF. The CDR3 DNA is TGTGCCAGCAGCCAAGAAACAGGGGATCCAAACGAGCAGTACTTC.

The rearrangement links TRBV28 to TRBJ2-2, with 8 positions matching TRBD1. CDR1 is MDHEN and CDR2 is SYDVKM in the germline V gene. Unmatched junction bases numbered 7, after V lost 6 bases and J lost 4 bases. CDR3 length equals 15 residues. This chain's CDR3 is CASRHEQGGTGELFF. DNA for the CDR3: TGTGCCAGCAGGCACGAACAGGGGGGCACCGGGGAGCTGTTTTTT. Complete variable domain (other parts from reference TRBV28 and TRBJ2-2): DVKVTQSSRYLVKRTGEKVFLECVQDMDHENMFWYRQDPGLGLRLIYFSYDVKMKEKGDIPEGYSVSREKKERFSLILESASTNQTSMYLCASRHEQGGTGELFFGEGSRLTVL.

This rearrangement joins TRBV11-2 to TRBJ1-2, with D possibly being TRBD1 (6 bases). The CDR3 has 14 amino acids. Germline lookup yields CDR1 SGHAT and CDR2 FQNNGV. Trimming removed 0 bases at V and 6 bases at J, with 11 bases between. The CDR3 coding sequence is TGTGCCAGCAGCTTAGATGCAGGGGTCGATGGCTACACCTTC. This sequence encodes CASSLDAGVDGYTF.

This CDR3 reads CASSKIATGVYIYTF. DNA of the CDR3: TGTGCCAGCAGTAAGATAGCCACAGGGGTCTACATTTACACCTTC. J is TRBJ1-2 and V is TRBV28, with 7 nucleotides matching TRBD1. Germline trimming cut 5 bases from V and 11 bases from J; bases unmatched to any gene: 17. CDR1 is MDHEN, CDR2 SYDVKM, per germline. CDR3 size: 15 residues.

This sequence joins TRBV28 and TRBJ2-7; unclear D gene. Germline V gives CDR1 MDHEN, CDR2 SYDVKM. This CDR3 spans 16 amino acids. The germline V and J ends were trimmed by 1 base and 5 bases, with 18 bases remaining between them. Written as DNA, the CDR3 is TGTGCCAGCAGTTTATCTGTTTGGGGTGCCGGCCACGAGCAGTACTTC. This gives the protein CASSLSVWGAGHEQYF.

The J gene is TRBJ1-2, the V gene TRBV5-4; D is uncertain. The CDR3 is 12 residues long. The germline gives CDR1 SGHNT, CDR2 YYREEE (reference sequence). Trimming removed 0 bases from V and 1 base from J, with 1 base in between. The CDR3, as DNA: TGTGCCAGCAGCTTGGATAACTATGGCTACACCTTC. Encoded protein: CASSLDNYGYTF.

In DNA form, the CDR3 reads TGTGCCAGCAGCCAAGGGGGGCGATCACCCCTCCACTTT. Protein sequence: CASSQGGRSPLHF. The J gene is TRBJ1-6, the V gene TRBV3-1 (or the pseudogene TRBV3-2); possibly TRBD1 for D (6 bases). V was clipped by 1 base and J by 10 bases, with 8 bases between them. The CDR3 contains 13 residues. Germline V gene data show CDR1 as LGHDT and CDR2 as YNNKEL (reference sequence).

V usage is TRBV2 and J usage is TRBJ1-1; D not certain. CDR1 SNHLY and CDR2 FYNNEI come from the germline V gene. Trimming pared 4 bases from V and 0 bases from J, leaving 12 bases between. The CDR3 is made up of 15 amino acids. The CDR3 spells CASSALLRVNTEAFF. CDR3 coding DNA: TGTGCCAGCAGTGCTTTGCTCAGAGTGAACACTGAAGCTTTCTTT.

The V gene is TRBV6-5, the J gene TRBJ2-7; TRBD1 might be the D (5 bases). The length of the CDR3 is 16 residues. V lost 2 bases, J lost 0 bases, and 14 bases lay in between. Germline CDR1 is MNHEY and CDR2 is SVGAGI. The chain's CDR3 is CASSYTIDSFSYEQYF. The CDR3 DNA sequence: TGTGCCAGCAGTTACACCATAGACAGTTTCTCCTACGAGCAGTACTTC.

The chain carries TRBV13 and TRBJ1-6, with a possible D match to TRBD1 (5 bases). Germline-derived CDR1 and CDR2 are PRHDT and FYEKMQ (reference sequence). V was pared by 5 bases and J by 9 bases, with 14 bases between. The CDR3 sequence is 14 residues long. CDR3 nucleotide sequence: TGTGCCAGCAGCGAACAGTTGGGGGTTTCACCCCTCCACTTT. Protein sequence: CASSEQLGVSPLHF. Based on the CDR3 plus reference TRBV13 and TRBJ1-6, the full variable domain is AAGVIQSPRHLIKEKRETATLKCYPIPRHDTVYWYQQGPGQDPQFLISFYEKMQSDKGSIPDRFSAQQFSDYHSELNMSSLELGDSALYFCASSEQLGVSPLHFGNGTRLTVT.

This sequence joins TRBV6-5 and TRBJ1-6; 7 positions agree with TRBD1. The CDR3 consists of 15 residues. Germline values: CDR1 MNHEY, CDR2 SVGAGI. V lost 4 bases, J lost 9 bases, and 9 bases stayed unmatched. CDR3 protein: CASSSGGDPSSPLHF. CDR3 nucleotides: TGTGCCAGCAGTTCAGGGGGGGACCCGAGTTCACCCCTCCACTTT.

This chain links TRBV10-3 with TRBJ1-1; TRBD1 agrees at 10 bases. From germline, CDR1 is ENHRY and CDR2 SYGVKD. CDR3 length: 13 amino acids. With 7 bases clipped from V and 6 bases from J, the junction kept 5 bases outside the gene matches. The CDR3 DNA is TGTGCCATCACCCCGACAGGGGGCCCTGAAGCTTTCTTT. It is translated as CAITPTGGPEAFF.

The rearrangement uses TRBV29-1 and TRBJ1-1, with D hard to call. The CDR3 is made up of 12 amino acids. Germline values: CDR1 SQVTM, CDR2 ANQGSEA. Trimming left V 3 bases short and J 1 base short, with 6 bases between. CDR3 sequence (DNA): TGCAGCGTTGACAGCACGAACACTGAAGCTTTCTTT. This sequence encodes CSVDSTNTEAFF. Drawing the rest from reference TRBV29-1 and TRBJ1-1, the complete variable domain is SAVISQKPSRDICQRGTSLTIQCQVDSQVTMMFWYRQQPGQSLTLIATANQGSEATYESGFVIDKFPISRPNLTFSTLTVSNMSPEDSSIYLCSVDSTNTEAFFGQGTRLTVV.

The chain carries TRBV5-1 and TRBJ2-2, with D tentatively TRBD1 or TRBD2 (5 bases each). Per germline, CDR1 SGHRS and CDR2 YFSETQ. Trimming stripped 4 bases from V and 10 bases from J, with 17 bases between. This CDR3 comprises 14 residues. DNA of the CDR3: TGCGCCAGCAGCCTGGGGCCAGGGACCCCGGAGCTGTTTTTT. Its protein is CASSLGPGTPELFF.

The chain combines TRBV5-6 with TRBJ1-2; D perhaps matches TRBD1 (6 bases). CDR1 and CDR2 from the germline V gene are SGHDT and YYEEEE. This CDR3 spans 15 amino acids. The V end lost 4 bases, the J end lost 0 bases, and 13 bases lay between the germline ends. The CDR3 here is CASSRAGTTNYGYTF. DNA for the CDR3: TGTGCCAGCAGCCGGGCCGGGACAACTAACTATGGCTACACCTTC. The full variable domain, with the rest looked up from reference TRBV5-6 and TRBJ1-2, is DAGVTQSPTHLIKTRGQQVTLRCSPKSGHDTVSWYQQALGQGPQFIFQYYEEEERQRGNFPDRFSGHQFPNYSSELNVNALLLGDSALYLCASSRAGTTNYGYTFGSGTRLTVV.

V and J are TRBV7-2 and TRBJ1-5; 9 bases are shared with TRBD1. This CDR3 has 14 amino acids. The junction had 6 bases not matched to a gene; V was cut back by 5 bases and J by 7 bases. Per the germline V gene, CDR1 is SGHTA and CDR2 is FQGNSA. CDR3 amino acids: CASSPGQGLQPQHF. As DNA, the CDR3 is TGTGCCAGCAGCCCGGGACAGGGATTGCAGCCCCAGCATTTT.

This chain links TRBV29-1 with TRBJ2-3; TRBD1 matches at 11 bases. V was clipped by 0 bases and J by 6 bases; unmatched bases: 8. The CDR3 sequence is 16 residues long. Germline CDR1 SQVTM, CDR2 ANQGSEA. The CDR3 DNA reads as TGCAGCGTTGAAGATAGGGACAGGGGGATATGGGATACGCAGTATTTT. Its protein product is CSVEDRDRGIWDTQYF.

This clone was seen more than once but under ten times. This chain uses TRBV29-1 with TRBJ2-1; the D gene is possibly TRBD2 (6 bases). The V end was cut by 3 bases, the J end by 0 bases, with 12 bases between. CDR1 SQVTM and CDR2 ANQGSEA come from the germline V gene. This CDR3 is built from 15 residues. CDR3 DNA sequence: TGCAGCGTTGACCCAAAGACTAGCTCCTACAATGAGCAGTTCTTC. This translates into CSVDPKTSSYNEQFF.